These 3 T cell receptor beta chains share one sample of origin, sequenced in a study of tissue T cells after allogeneic stem cell transplantation (dated by TCRdb to between 2021 and 2022). The library was built by means of the immunoSEQ multiplex PCR assay. In TCRdb, the immuneACCESS table is reduced to in-frame sequences with V and J assigned. These tables do not hold every clone; where another copy was compared, an unresolved V gene accounts for under half, and the others remain unexplained. This sample comprises around 7,500 clones, 45% to 60% of them detected only once. The leading ten clones occupy under 9% of the sample. This sample's time point label indicates: mouse harvest day 7 after allogeneic transplant. Each mouse graft consisted of 10^7 T-cell-depleted bone marrow cells plus 10^6 splenic CD5+ T cells and was given by tail vein injection. Sequencing input: gut tissue. These receptors were obtained from a female BALB/c mouse given C57BL/6 T cells with graft-versus-host disease after an allogeneic hematopoietic cell transplant.

Note on this clone: The gene names given are mouse names. The DNA ends 1 residue before the CDR3 does, and the rest of the CDR3 is filled in from the germline J gene. The chain couples TRBV26 to TRBJ1-1; D gene uncertain. Germline V gene lookup returns CDR1 KGHPV and CDR2 FQNQEV (reference sequence). The CDR3 is made up of 14 amino acids. The V and J ends lost 0 bases and 0 bases respectively, with 5 bases between them. The CDR3 sequence: CASSLSPTNTEVFF. Incomplete CDR3 DNA: TGTGCCAGCAGTCTGTCTCCAACAAACACAGAAGTCTTC. Filled out from reference TRBV26 and TRBJ1-1, the complete variable domain reads NSKVIQTPRYLVKGQGQKAKMRCIPEKGHPVVFWYQQNKNNEFKFLINFQNQEVLQQIDMTEKRFSAECPSNSPCSLEIQSSEAGDSALYLCASSLSPTNTEVFFGKGTRLTVV.

Regarding this clone: Germline and genes here are mouse. From the germline J gene comes the end of the CDR3, since the read stops 1 residue before it. The J gene is TRBJ2-1, the V gene TRBV26, with TRBD2 identical over 9 bases. The junction had 2 bases not matched to a gene; V was cut back by 2 bases and J by 3 bases. This CDR3 has 15 residues. In germline, CDR1 is KGHPV, CDR2 FQNQEV (reference sequence). The CDR3 DNA, read in part, is TGTGCCAGCAGTCTGGACTGGGGGAGCTATGCTGAGCAGTTC. Amino acids: CASSLDWGSYAEQF. The entire CDR3 reads CASSLDWGSYAEQFF.

Concerning this clone itself: Gene names refer to mouse genes. Sequencing ends 1 residue short of the CDR3 end; the germline J gene provides the rest. The chain is built from TRBV15 and TRBJ2-4; no definite D call. Germline CDR1 reads SGHND; CDR2 reads FRSKSL. Trimming removed 1 base at V and 5 bases at J, with 4 bases between. The CDR3 spans 12 residues. The CDR3 region is CASSLEGNTLYF. CDR3 bases read: TGTGCCAGCAGTTTAGAGGGAAACACCTTGTAC.